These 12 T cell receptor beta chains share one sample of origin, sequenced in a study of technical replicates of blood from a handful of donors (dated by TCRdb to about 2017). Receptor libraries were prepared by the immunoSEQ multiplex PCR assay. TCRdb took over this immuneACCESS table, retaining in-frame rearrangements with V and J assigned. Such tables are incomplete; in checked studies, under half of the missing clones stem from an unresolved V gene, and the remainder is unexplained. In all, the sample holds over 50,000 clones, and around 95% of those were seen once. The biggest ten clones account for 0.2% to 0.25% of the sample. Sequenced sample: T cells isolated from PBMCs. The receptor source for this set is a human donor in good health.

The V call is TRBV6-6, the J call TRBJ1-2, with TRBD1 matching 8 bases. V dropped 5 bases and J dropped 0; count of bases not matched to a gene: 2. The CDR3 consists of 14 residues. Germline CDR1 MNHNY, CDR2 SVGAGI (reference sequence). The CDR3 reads CASSDRGTNYGYTF. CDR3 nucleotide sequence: TGTGCCAGCAGTGACAGGGGTACTAACTATGGCTACACCTTC.

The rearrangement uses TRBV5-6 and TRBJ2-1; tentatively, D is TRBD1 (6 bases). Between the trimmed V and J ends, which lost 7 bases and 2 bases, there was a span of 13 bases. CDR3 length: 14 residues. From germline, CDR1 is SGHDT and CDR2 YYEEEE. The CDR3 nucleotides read TGTGCCAGCTCACACAGGGTACCCTACAATGAGCAGTTCTTC. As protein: CASSHRVPYNEQFF.

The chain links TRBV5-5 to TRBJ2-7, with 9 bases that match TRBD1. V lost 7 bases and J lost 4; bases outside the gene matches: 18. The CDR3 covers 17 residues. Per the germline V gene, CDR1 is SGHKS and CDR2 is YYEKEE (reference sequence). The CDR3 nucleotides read TGTGCCAGCGCCGGGACAGGGACCTTATCGGGCCGTTACGAGCAGTACTTC. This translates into CASAGTGTLSGRYEQYF.

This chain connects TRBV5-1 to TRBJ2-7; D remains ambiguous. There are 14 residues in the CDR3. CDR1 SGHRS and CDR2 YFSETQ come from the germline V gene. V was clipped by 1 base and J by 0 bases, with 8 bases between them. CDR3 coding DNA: TGCGCCAGCAGCTTGTCCCACGGCTCCTACGAGCAGTACTTC. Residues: CASSLSHGSYEQYF.

CDR3 coding DNA: TGTGCCAGCAGCTTAGGCCACTCTGAGCAGTTCTTC. Translated, it gives CASSLGHSEQFF. The gene calls are TRBV7-8 and TRBJ2-1; the D is unclear. The CDR3 length is 12 residues. Trimming shortened V by 1 base and J by 9 bases, and 7 bases separated the two germline ends. Per germline, CDR1 SGHVS and CDR2 FQNEAQ.

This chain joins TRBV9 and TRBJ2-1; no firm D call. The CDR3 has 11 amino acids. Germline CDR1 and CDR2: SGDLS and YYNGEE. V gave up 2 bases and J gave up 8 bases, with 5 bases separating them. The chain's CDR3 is CASSVYDEQFF. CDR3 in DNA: TGTGCCAGCAGCGTGTATGATGAGCAGTTCTTC.

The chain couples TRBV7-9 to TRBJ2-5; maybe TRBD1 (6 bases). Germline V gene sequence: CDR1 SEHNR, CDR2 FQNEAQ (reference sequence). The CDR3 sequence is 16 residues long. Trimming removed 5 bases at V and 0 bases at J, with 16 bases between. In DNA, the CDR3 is TGTGCCAGCAGCCCCACCAGGAACAGGGACCAAGAGACCCAGTACTTC. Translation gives CASSPTRNRDQETQYF.

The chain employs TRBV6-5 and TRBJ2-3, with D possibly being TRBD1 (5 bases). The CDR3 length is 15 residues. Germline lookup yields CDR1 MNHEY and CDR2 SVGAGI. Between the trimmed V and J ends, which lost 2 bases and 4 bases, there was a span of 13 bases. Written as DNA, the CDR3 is TGTGCCAGCAGTTACGGGGCTCACACTGCAGATACGCAGTATTTT. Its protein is CASSYGAHTADTQYF.

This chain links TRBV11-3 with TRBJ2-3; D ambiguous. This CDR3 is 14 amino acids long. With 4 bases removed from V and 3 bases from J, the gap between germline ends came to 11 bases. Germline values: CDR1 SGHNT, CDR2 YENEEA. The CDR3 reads CASSYPGATDTQYF. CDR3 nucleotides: TGTGCCAGCAGCTATCCGGGTGCAACAGATACGCAGTATTTT.

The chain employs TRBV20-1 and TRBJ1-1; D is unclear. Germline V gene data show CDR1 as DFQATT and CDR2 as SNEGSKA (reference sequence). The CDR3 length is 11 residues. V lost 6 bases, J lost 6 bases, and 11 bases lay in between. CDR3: CSAPRGPEAFF. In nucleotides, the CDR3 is TGCAGTGCCCCACGAGGGCCTGAAGCTTTCTTT.

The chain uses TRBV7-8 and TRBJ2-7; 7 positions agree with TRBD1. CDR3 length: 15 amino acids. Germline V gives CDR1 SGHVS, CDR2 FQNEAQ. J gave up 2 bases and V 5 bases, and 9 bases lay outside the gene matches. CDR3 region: CASSRGQAITYEQYF. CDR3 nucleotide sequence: TGTGCCAGCAGCAGAGGACAGGCTATCACCTACGAGCAGTACTTC.

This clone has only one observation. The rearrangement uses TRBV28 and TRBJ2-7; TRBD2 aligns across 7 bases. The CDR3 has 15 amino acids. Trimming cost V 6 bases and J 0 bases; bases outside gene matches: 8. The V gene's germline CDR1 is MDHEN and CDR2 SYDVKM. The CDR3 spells CASSGLAANSYEQYF. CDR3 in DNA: TGTGCCAGCAGCGGGCTAGCGGCGAACTCCTACGAGCAGTACTTC.